Listed here are 16 T cell receptor beta chains from one sample, sequenced in a study of T-cell memory formation after mild COVID-19. TCRdb recomputed calls from the 5' RACE reads with MiXCR, one row per CDR3 protein. Here the sample spans roughly 550,000 distinct CDR3 sequences, 20% being singletons. The specimen sequenced was PBMCs or a T cell subset sorted from them (not recorded which). The receptor source for this set is an adult woman who had mild COVID-19 (a few samples of this study predate the infection). Cell type and time point are not known.

This clonotype was found many times. The gene calls are TRBV5-1 and TRBJ2-5; no reliable D call. The CDR3 totals 13 residues. The germline V gene has CDR1 SGHRS and CDR2 YFSETQ. The V gene lost 0 bases and the J gene lost 3 bases, with 6 bases spanning the gap. The DNA of the CDR3 is TGCGCCAGCAGCTTGGGTGCCGAAGAGACCCAGTACTTC. Translating gives CASSLGAEETQYF.

The genes are TRBV12-3 or TRBV12-4 and TRBJ1-2; D remains ambiguous. Trimming stripped 7 bases from V and 1 base from J, with 10 bases between. This CDR3 spans 13 amino acids. The CDR3: CASISVVNYGYTF. In nucleotides, the CDR3 is TGTGCCAGCATCTCGGTTGTTAACTATGGCTACACCTTC.

This sequence joins TRBV9 and TRBJ2-2; TRBD2 matches 8 bases. V lost 5 bases and J lost 0; bases outside the gene matches: 3. There are 15 residues in the CDR3. The V gene's germline CDR1 is SGDLS and CDR2 YYNGEE. The DNA for the CDR3 is TGTGCCAGCAGTCCGACTAGCGCGAACACCGGGGAGCTGTTTTTT. This translates into CASSPTSANTGELFF.

This clonotype was observed a handful of times. This chain connects TRBV7-3 to TRBJ2-3, with a tentative D call TRBD2 (5 bases). With 5 bases removed from V and 1 base from J, the gap between germline ends came to 19 bases. Looked up from germline, CDR1 is SGHTA and CDR2 is FQGTGA. This CDR3 is 17 amino acids long. The CDR3 nucleotides read TGTGCCAGCAGCGATGAACCCCAGCGGTTCCGCACAGATACGCAGTATTTT. It is translated as CASSDEPQRFRTDTQYF.

This clonotype has more than one count but fewer than ten. The V gene is TRBV12-3 or TRBV12-4, the J gene TRBJ2-5; TRBD2 aligns across 10 bases. V gave up 4 bases and J gave up 1 base; unmatched junction bases: 3. This CDR3 is built from 15 residues. In nucleotides, the CDR3 is TGTGCCAGCAGTTCGGGGACTAGCGCCCAAGAGACCCAGTACTTC. Its translation: CASSSGTSAQETQYF.

This clonotype showed up just a few times. The chain combines TRBV12-3 or TRBV12-4 with TRBJ2-2; D remains unclear. Trimming stripped 2 bases from V and 2 bases from J, with 9 bases between. CDR3 length: 15 amino acids. The DNA for the CDR3 is TGTGCCAGCAGTTTACGGCGGCTCAACACCGGGGAGCTGTTTTTT. Encoded protein: CASSLRRLNTGELFF.

This clonotype was counted once. The chain joins TRBV5-1 to TRBJ2-1; perhaps TRBD1 as D (6 bases). There are 14 residues in the CDR3. CDR1 is SGHRS and CDR2 is YFSETQ in the germline V gene. With 4 bases removed from V and 6 bases from J, the gap between germline ends came to 14 bases. The CDR3 region has the DNA TGCGCCAGCAGCCTACGACAGGAAGGCAATGAGCAGTTCTTC. Translated, it gives CASSLRQEGNEQFF.

This clonotype was counted a few times. The CDR3 sequence: CASSPTAGSPLHF. CDR3 DNA: TGTGCCAGCAGTCCTACGGCTGGTTCACCCCTCCACTTT. The chain has TRBV12-3 or TRBV12-4 and TRBJ1-6; no firm D call. This CDR3 comprises 13 residues. Trimming cost V 5 bases and J 9 bases, with 11 bases left between them.

The chain links TRBV13 to TRBJ2-1, with TRBD2 matching over 11 bases. CDR3 length: 16 residues. CDR1 PRHDT and CDR2 FYEKMQ come from the germline V gene (reference sequence). The V gene end was trimmed by 5 bases and the J gene end by 10 bases; junction bases not matched to a gene: 13. DNA for the CDR3: TGTGCCAGCAGCCCTGTCGGGCCTAGCGGGGGGCTAGAGCAGTTCTTC. Its translation: CASSPVGPSGGLEQFF.

V is TRBV7-6 and J is TRBJ2-7; perhaps TRBD2 as D (5 bases). CDR3 length equals 15 residues. V lost 2 bases to trimming and J lost 3 bases, with 14 bases between them. From germline, CDR1 is SGHVS and CDR2 FNYEAQ. CDR3 nucleotides: TGTGCCAGCAGCTTACGGGGTGGGTACTACTACGAGCAGTACTTC. Protein: CASSLRGGYYYEQYF.

The chain is built from TRBV5-5 and TRBJ2-3, with 13 bases fitting TRBD2. The germline V gene encodes CDR1 SGHKS and CDR2 YYEKEE (reference sequence). This CDR3 has 17 amino acids. The ends lost 0 bases at V and 5 bases at J; junction bases unmatched: 6. The CDR3 region has the DNA TGTGCCAGCAGCTTGGGACCGGGACTAGCGGGACTAGATACGCAGTATTTT. Amino acids: CASSLGPGLAGLDTQYF.

This clonotype was detected only a few times. The chain recombines TRBV7-8 with TRBJ1-4, with D unclear. The CDR3 spans 15 residues. Trimming left V 5 bases short and J 8 bases short, with 18 bases between. Per the germline V gene, CDR1 is SGHVS and CDR2 is FQNEAQ. The CDR3 reads CASSPVRIPGEKLFF. CDR3 coding DNA: TGTGCCAGCAGCCCCGTAAGAATCCCTGGAGAAAAACTGTTTTTT.

This clonotype has only a few counts. The chain couples TRBV24-1 to TRBJ2-3; 10 bases fit TRBD2. The V gene's germline CDR1 is KGHDR and CDR2 SFDVKD. This CDR3 is 15 amino acids long. Trimming removed 3 bases from V and 4 bases from J; junction bases left unmatched: 3. CDR3 DNA sequence: TGTGCCACCAGTGATGGAGGACTAGCGGCAGATACGCAGTATTTT. Translation: CATSDGGLAADTQYF.

This clonotype was picked up a small number of times. The chain has TRBV29-1 and TRBJ2-1; weak D call: TRBD2 (5 bases). Trimming took off 4 bases at V and 5 bases at J, with 18 bases between the two ends. The CDR3 length is 15 residues. Germline CDR1 reads SQVTM; CDR2 reads ANQGSEA. The CDR3 DNA sequence: TGCAGCGTTGGTCCCTCCGGGATTAGGCACAATGAGCAGTTCTTC. Amino acids: CSVGPSGIRHNEQFF.

The chain is built from TRBV12-3 or TRBV12-4 and TRBJ2-7; maybe TRBD2 (5 bases). V lost 6 bases, J lost 0 bases, and 18 bases lay in between. The CDR3 contains 16 residues. CDR3 residues: CASSQTSNTYSYEQYF. As DNA, the CDR3 is TGTGCCAGCAGCCAAACTAGTAACACCTACTCCTACGAGCAGTACTTC.

This chain connects TRBV6-1 to TRBJ1-2, with D possibly TRBD1 on 5 matching bases. V was shortened by 6 bases and J by 8 bases, with 13 bases between the two germline ends. Germline CDR1 reads MNHNS; CDR2 reads SASEGT. The CDR3 runs 12 residues. CDR3 in amino acids: CASSARQLGYTF. For the CDR3, the DNA is TGTGCCAGCAGCGCCCGACAGTTGGGCTACACCTTC.